Given below is one TCR beta chain in context. This sample stems from a study of blood T cell repertoires in COVID-19. V lost 0 bases and J 5 bases, leaving 13 bases between the germline ends. CDR3 length: 15 residues. Germline CDR1 is ENHRY and CDR2 is SYGVKD. Clones were sequenced by immunoSEQ multiplex PCR, and TCRdb holds only the in-frame ones, with some missing. The data show about 170,000 clones, around 87% seen once. This TCR came from a woman aged 80 or over in a cohort sampled during active or convalescent COVID-19. This chain connects TRBV10-3 to TRBJ1-2, with TRBD1 as a possible D gene (6 bases). Sequences were obtained from peripheral blood. CDR3 residues: CAISESNREKYGYTF. The DNA for the CDR3 is TGTGCCATCAGTGAGTCGAACAGGGAGAAGTATGGCTACACCTTC.